The clone carrying this T cell receptor beta chain was seen more than once but under ten times. The sample originates from a study of molecular identifiers for immune sequencing clone quantification. TCRdb reprocessed the PCR reads with MiXCR, giving one entry per CDR3 protein. The repertoire holds approximately 550,000 distinct CDR3 sequences, with less than 30% as singletons. V lost 7 bases and J 7 bases, leaving 13 bases between the germline ends. Germline V gene data show CDR1 as MNHEY and CDR2 as SVGEGT. This CDR3 has 12 amino acids. J is TRBJ1-1 and V is TRBV6-2 or TRBV6-3, with D possibly TRBD1 on 5 matching bases. The sequence came from a human donor in good health. Some libraries in this study had Jurkat cell RNA spiked in. The sample comprised naive CD8+ T cells from blood, with Jurkat cell RNA spiked in. Subset noted: FACS-sorted CD8+CD4-CCR7+CD45RA+ naive T cells. The CDR3 DNA reads as TGTGCCAGCAACGCGGGGCGCGGTGAAGCTTTCTTT. This codes for CASNAGRGEAFF.